This record looks at one TCR beta chain sequence and its context. As yet, its antigen is unknown. This specimen comes from a study of OX40 agonist ivuxolimab in advanced cancers. Background on the study: It was ivuxolimab, an agonistic anti-OX40 (CD134) antibody, that patients were treated with. Past anti-PD-1, anti-PD-L1 or anti-CTLA-4 therapy was accepted, and roughly 37% had received some.

Study conclusions and caveats: With doses of 0.1 to 3.0 mg/kg, CD4+ and CD8+ blood T cells had undergone clonal expansion by week 6.

Germline loops: CDR1 MGHRA, CDR2 YSYEKL. V lost 4 bases to trimming and J lost 1 base, with 31 bases between them. The CDR3 has 21 amino acids. Repertoires were generated with immunoSEQ multiplex PCR, while TCRdb's copy carries only in-frame clones and drops some. The sample includes around 80,000 clones, around 86% of them seen just once. Patients who had autoimmune disease history or got systemic immunosuppression were left out. The material was CD4+ or CD8+ T cells sorted from blood, obtained in a trial of the OX40 agonist ivuxolimab. This chain connects TRBV4-1 to TRBJ1-2; tentatively, D is TRBD1 (6 bases). The clonotype was recovered from an adult with an advanced solid tumor such as melanoma, head and neck, liver or kidney cancer. The chain's CDR3 is CASSPGQRGYASSESNYGYTF. The CDR3 bases are TGCGCCAGCAGCCCGGGACAAAGGGGTTACGCCTCCTCCGAAAGTAACTATGGCTACACCTTC.